The 3 T cell receptor beta chains below were found in one sample sequenced in a study of shared clonotypes between healthy human individuals. Profiling relied on immunoSEQ multiplex PCR, and the TCRdb table lists in-frame clones only, not all of them. The sample lists 2 million to 2.5 million clones; more than 90% were seen once. Specimen: naive CD4+ T cells sorted from blood. Subset meaning: CD45RA+ positively selected. These receptors were collected from a man in his late teens or twenties in good health.

The chain carries TRBV9 and TRBJ1-6; the match to TRBD1 covers 7 bases. Trimming cost V 4 bases and J 6 bases; bases outside gene matches: 4. The CDR3 is made up of 14 amino acids. Germline V gives CDR1 SGDLS, CDR2 YYNGEE. CDR3 sequence: CASSWDSSNSPLHF. The DNA for the CDR3 is TGTGCCAGCAGCTGGGACAGTAGTAATTCACCCCTCCACTTT.

The V gene is TRBV10-3, the J gene TRBJ2-2; no clear D gene. With 8 bases removed from V and 7 bases from J, the gap between germline ends came to 8 bases. This CDR3 is built from 11 residues. CDR1 and CDR2 (germline): ENHRY, SYGVKD. Written as DNA, the CDR3 is TGTGCCATCCTTGAGCGCGGGGAGCTGTTTTTT. It specifies CAILERGELFF.

Turning to this clone: Mismatch with germline at one junction end may stem from a read error. The rearrangement joins TRBV11-2 to TRBJ1-1; D remains ambiguous. This CDR3 is 14 amino acids long. The germline CDR1 and CDR2 sequences are SGHAT and FQNNGV. As DNA, the CDR3 is TGTGCCAGCAGCTTACGTCGGGGAGACACTGAGGCTTTCTTT. This encodes CASSLRRGDTEAFF.